This T cell receptor (beta chain) was sequenced during a study of cytomegalovirus exposure and HLA in healthy donors. The study ran its PCR with 60 Vbeta and 13 Jbeta primers. Produced via immunoSEQ multiplex PCR; TCRdb's table is partial and in-frame only. This table holds under 150,000 clones, 82% found once. CDR1 and CDR2 (germline): MNHEY, SVGAGI. Trimming took off 7 bases at V and 0 bases at J, with 15 bases between the two ends. CDR3 length equals 15 residues. A note on this clone: The antigen is not known.

Study results and limitations: An Asian-associated ancestry cluster reportedly showed fewer N-insertions than the approximately 630-donor mean in a later analysis. A link between a missense DCLRE1C variant and TCR beta V- and J-gene trimming emerged from a later analysis. Presence/absence analyses supposed approximately even sequencing depth among donors.

The specimen was PBMCs. This chain joins TRBV6-5 and TRBJ1-1; the D gene is possibly TRBD1 (5 bases). The sequence was obtained from a male donor in good health and CMV-seronegative. The CDR3 DNA follows: TGTGCCAGCACCACGACCCACAGGCTGAACACTGAAGCTTTCTTT. This translates into CASTTTHRLNTEAFF.